The rows below give T cell receptor beta chains drawn from one sample of a study of T cell changes during pregnancy in multiple sclerosis. Profiling relied on immunoSEQ multiplex PCR, and the TCRdb table lists in-frame clones only, not all of them. The sample yields 55,000 to 70,000 clones, 80% to 95% seen once. The sequenced sample was CD4+ T cells from peripheral blood mononuclear cells, obtained after pregnancy. The receptor source for this set is a female donor with multiple sclerosis, enrolled in a pregnancy study. Both conserved end residues are part of each CDR3. D genes are given only for firm matches. Rows give clone size only sometimes, using once, few, many, or a class for an expanded clone.

V gene,clone size,D gene,J gene,CDR3 protein,CDR3 DNA
TRBV5-4,-,-,TRBJ2-5,CASSVQETQYF,TGTGCCAGCAGCGTACAAGAGACCCAGTACTTC
TRBV5-1,-,-,TRBJ1-3,CASSPSRLSGNTIYF,TGCGCCAGCAGCCCCTCCCGGTTGTCTGGAAACACCATATATTTT
TRBV7-3,-,-,TRBJ2-5,CASSVVGGGAQETQYF,TGTGCCAGCAGCGTAGTGGGAGGGGGGGCCCAAGAGACCCAGTACTTC
TRBV28,-,TRBD2,TRBJ2-6,CASSRLAGGGANVLTF,TGTGCCAGCAGCCGACTAGCGGGAGGTGGGGCCAACGTCCTGACTTTC
TRBV5-1,-,-,TRBJ2-5,CASSLSGEGAQYF,TGCGCCAGCAGCTTGTCAGGGGAAGGGGCCCAGTACTTC
TRBV7-2,-,-,TRBJ2-5,CASSIYRDQETQYF,TGTGCCAGCAGCATCTACAGAGATCAAGAGACCCAGTACTTC
TRBV29-1,-,-,TRBJ2-4,CSVVGLVGGKNIQYF,TGCAGCGTTGTCGGGTTGGTGGGGGGAAAGAACATTCAGTACTTC
TRBV6-1,-,-,TRBJ1-2,CASSERRHGYTF,TGTGCCAGCAGTGAAAGGAGGCATGGCTACACCTTC
TRBV6-5,-,TRBD1,TRBJ1-2,CASSYSGGEYGYTF,TGTGCCAGCAGTTACTCAGGGGGCGAGTATGGCTACACCTTC
TRBV2,-,-,TRBJ2-7,CASTEGGLDEQYF,TGTGCCAGCACCGAGGGGGGGCTCGACGAGCAGTACTTC
TRBV6-1,-,-,TRBJ2-3,CASSASSGSADTQYF,TGTGCCAGCAGTGCCTCGTCGGGTTCGGCAGATACGCAGTATTTT
TRBV29-1,-,-,TRBJ2-1,CSGGFYNEQFF,TGCAGCGGGGGCTTCTACAATGAGCAGTTCTTC
TRBV7-2,once,-,TRBJ1-1,CASSQAGGVTEAFF,TGTGCCAGCAGCCAGGCGGGGGGGGTCACTGAAGCTTTCTTT
TRBV19,-,TRBD1,TRBJ1-5,CASRLRQGGQPQHF,TGTGCCAGTAGACTCAGACAGGGGGGACAGCCCCAGCATTTT
TRBV5-4,-,-,TRBJ2-5,CASSLEAERRTQYF,TGTGCCAGCAGCTTGGAAGCGGAGCGACGGACCCAGTACTTC
TRBV19,-,TRBD1,TRBJ1-1,CASSVDRDTEAFF,TGTGCCAGTAGTGTCGACAGGGACACTGAAGCTTTCTTT
TRBV7-8,-,-,TRBJ1-5,CASSSSSGRAQHF,TGTGCCAGCAGCTCCTCAAGCGGACGGGCCCAGCATTTT
TRBV7-6,-,TRBD1,TRBJ1-1,CASSLETGGTEAFF,TGTGCCAGCAGCTTAGAGACAGGGGGCACTGAAGCTTTCTTT
TRBV4-2,many,TRBD1,TRBJ1-5,CASSQTTGSAQPQHF,TGTGCCAGCAGCCAAACGACAGGGTCGGCTCAGCCCCAGCATTTT
TRBV7-2,-,-,TRBJ1-2,CASSLALGHLDGYTF,TGTGCCAGCAGCTTAGCGCTGGGACACCTAGATGGCTACACCTTC
TRBV6-5,-,TRBD1,TRBJ1-2,CASSRRPTGGRGYTF,TGTGCCAGCAGTCGCCGCCCGACAGGGGGCAGAGGCTACACCTTC
TRBV6-1,-,-,TRBJ1-1,CASSEGRGTEAFF,TGTGCCAGCAGTGAAGGGAGGGGCACTGAAGCTTTCTTT
TRBV4-1,-,-,TRBJ1-2,CASSQDPSDIYGYTF,TGCGCCAGCAGCCAAGACCCCTCGGACATCTATGGCTACACCTTC
TRBV18,-,-,TRBJ1-1,CASSPAYMGLAFF,TGTGCCAGCTCACCCGCTTACATGGGCTTAGCTTTCTTT
TRBV29-1,-,TRBD1,TRBJ1-1,CSVSGQMNTEAFF,TGCAGCGTTTCGGGACAGATGAACACTGAAGCTTTCTTT
TRBV9,once,-,TRBJ2-7,CASSVPLTRSSYEQYF,TGTGCCAGCAGCGTCCCGTTGACGCGGAGCTCCTACGAGCAGTACTTC
TRBV13,-,-,TRBJ2-1,CASSLVGGNEQFF,TGTGCCAGCAGCTTAGTCGGGGGAAATGAGCAGTTCTTC